What follows is one T cell receptor (beta chain) and its context. Its antigen is not identified. This CDR3 has 14 amino acids. Trimming took 2 bases from V and 7 from J, leaving 12 bases between them. Germline CDR1 and CDR2: LNHDA and SQIVND (reference sequence). The sample belongs to a study of cytomegalovirus exposure and HLA in healthy donors. Study observations and caveats: Indistinguishability led to the exclusion of some V segments, TRBV6-2 and TRBV6-3 included. Among TCR sequences, most were rare, though some public TCRs appeared in many donors.

With 60 Vbeta and 13 Jbeta primers, the PCR was carried out. This table comes from immunoSEQ multiplex PCR, and its TCRdb copy is limited to in-frame clones, with some not included. This table has 150,000 to 200,000 clones, 68% appearing once. Sequenced: PBMCs. This clonotype originated in a woman aged 40 to 50 in good health and CMV-seropositive. This chain uses TRBV19 with TRBJ1-5; possible D gene TRBD1, 5 bases. As DNA, the CDR3 is TGTGCCAGTAGTATAAGTTTCAGGGAACAGCCCCAGCATTTT. It is translated as CASSISFREQPQHF. Combining the CDR3 with reference TRBV19 and TRBJ1-5 gives the whole variable domain DGGITQSPKYLFRKEGQNVTLSCEQNLNHDAMYWYRQDPGQGLRLIYYSQIVNDFQKGDIAEGYSVSREKKESFPLTVTSAQKNPTAFYLCASSISFREQPQHFGDGTRLSIL.